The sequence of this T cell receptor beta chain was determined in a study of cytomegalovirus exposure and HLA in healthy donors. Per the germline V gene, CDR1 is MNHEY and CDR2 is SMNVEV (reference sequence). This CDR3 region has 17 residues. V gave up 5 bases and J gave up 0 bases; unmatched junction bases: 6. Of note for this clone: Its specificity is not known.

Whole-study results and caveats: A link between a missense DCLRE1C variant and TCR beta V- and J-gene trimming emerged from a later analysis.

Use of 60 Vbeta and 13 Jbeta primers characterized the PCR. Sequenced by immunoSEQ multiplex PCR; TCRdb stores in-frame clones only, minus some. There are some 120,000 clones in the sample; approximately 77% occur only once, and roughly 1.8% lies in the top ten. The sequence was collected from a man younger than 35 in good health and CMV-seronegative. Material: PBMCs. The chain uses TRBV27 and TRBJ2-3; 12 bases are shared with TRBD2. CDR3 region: CASSLRTSGVSTDTQYF. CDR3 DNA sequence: TGTGCCAGCAGTCTGAGGACTAGCGGGGTTAGCACAGATACGCAGTATTTT.